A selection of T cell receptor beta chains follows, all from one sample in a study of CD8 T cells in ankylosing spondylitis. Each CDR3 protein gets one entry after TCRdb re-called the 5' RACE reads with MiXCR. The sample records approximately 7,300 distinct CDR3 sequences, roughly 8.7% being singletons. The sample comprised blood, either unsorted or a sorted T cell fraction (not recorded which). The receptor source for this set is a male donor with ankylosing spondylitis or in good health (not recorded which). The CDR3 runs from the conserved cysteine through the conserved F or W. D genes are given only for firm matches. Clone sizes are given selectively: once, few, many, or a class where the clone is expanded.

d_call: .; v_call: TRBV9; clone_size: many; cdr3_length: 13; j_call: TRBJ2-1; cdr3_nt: TGTGCCAGCAGCGTAGAAGGGGTCGATGAGCAGTTCTTC; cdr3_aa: CASSVEGVDEQFF
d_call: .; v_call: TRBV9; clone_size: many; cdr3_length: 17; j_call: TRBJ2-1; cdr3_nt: TGTGCCAGCAGCGACGGCCCGGACGGAAGCTCCTACAATGAGCAGTTCTTC; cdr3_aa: CASSDGPDGSSYNEQFF
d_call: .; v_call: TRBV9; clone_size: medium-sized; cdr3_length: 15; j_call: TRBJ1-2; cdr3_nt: TGTGCCAGCAGCGTAGCGGCAGGGATACCCGATGGCTACACCTTC; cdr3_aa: CASSVAAGIPDGYTF
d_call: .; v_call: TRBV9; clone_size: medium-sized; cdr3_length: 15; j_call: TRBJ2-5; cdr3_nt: TGTGCCAGCAGCGCGAGACAGGAGAAACAAGAGACCCAGTACTTC; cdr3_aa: CASSARQEKQETQYF
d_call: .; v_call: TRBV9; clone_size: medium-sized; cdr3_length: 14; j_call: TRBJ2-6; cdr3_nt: TGTGCCAGCAGCGTAGCCGATGGGGCCAACGTCCTGACTTTC; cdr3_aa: CASSVADGANVLTF
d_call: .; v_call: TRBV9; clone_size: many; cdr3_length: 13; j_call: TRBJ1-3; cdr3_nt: TGTGCCAGCACTGGGTTCTCTGGAAACACCATATATTTT; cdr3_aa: CASTGFSGNTIYF
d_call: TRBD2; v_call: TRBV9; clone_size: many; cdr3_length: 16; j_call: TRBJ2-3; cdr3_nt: TGTGCCAGCAGCGTAGCCACCGGGGGGACCACAGATACGCAGTATTTT; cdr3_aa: CASSVATGGTTDTQYF
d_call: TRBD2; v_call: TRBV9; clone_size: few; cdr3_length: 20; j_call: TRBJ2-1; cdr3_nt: TGTGCCAGCAGCTCACCACTAGCGGGGGGACCCCCACGCTCCTACAATGAGCAGTTCTTC; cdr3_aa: CASSSPLAGGPPRSYNEQFF
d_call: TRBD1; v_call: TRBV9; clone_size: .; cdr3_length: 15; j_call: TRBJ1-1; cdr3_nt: TGTGCCAGCAGCAGCAGGACAGGGGTGAACACTGAAGCTTTCTTT; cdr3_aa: CASSSRTGVNTEAFF
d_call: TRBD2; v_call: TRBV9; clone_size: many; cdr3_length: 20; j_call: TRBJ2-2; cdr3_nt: TGTGCCAGCAGCGTAGCCTTAAACCCACTAGCGGGAGCTCTAACCGGGGAGCTGTTTTTT; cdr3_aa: CASSVALNPLAGALTGELFF
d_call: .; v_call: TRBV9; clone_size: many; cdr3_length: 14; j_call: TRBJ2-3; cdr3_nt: TGTGCCAGCAGCGCGTCGGGCAGCACAGATACGCAGTATTTT; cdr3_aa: CASSASGSTDTQYF
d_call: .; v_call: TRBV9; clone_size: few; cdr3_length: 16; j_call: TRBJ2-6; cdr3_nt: TGTGCCAGCAGCGGCCCCAGGGAACCTGGGGCCAACGTCCTGACTTTC; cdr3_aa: CASSGPREPGANVLTF
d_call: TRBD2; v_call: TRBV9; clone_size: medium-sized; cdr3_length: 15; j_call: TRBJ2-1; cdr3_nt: TGTGCCAGCAGCCCGGGGGGGGACGTACGCGATGAGCAGTTCTTC; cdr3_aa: CASSPGGDVRDEQFF
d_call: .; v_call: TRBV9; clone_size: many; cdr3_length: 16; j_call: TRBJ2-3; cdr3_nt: TGTGCCAGCAGTCTTAGTCCTGCCTCTAGCACAGATACGCAGTATTTT; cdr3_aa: CASSLSPASSTDTQYF
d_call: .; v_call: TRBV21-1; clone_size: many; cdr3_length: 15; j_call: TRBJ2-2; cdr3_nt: TGTGCCAGCGGTACCCCGGGACACCTCACCGGGGAGCTGTTTTTT; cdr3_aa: CASGTPGHLTGELFF
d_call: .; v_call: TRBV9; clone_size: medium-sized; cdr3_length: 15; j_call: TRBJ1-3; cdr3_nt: TGTGCCAGCAGCCCTCTGGGGGGCTCTGGAAACACCATATATTTT; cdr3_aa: CASSPLGGSGNTIYF
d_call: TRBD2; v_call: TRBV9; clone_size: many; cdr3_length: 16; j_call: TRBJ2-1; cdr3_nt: TGTGCCAGCAGCCCCCCCGTAGCGGGAGGTTTCAATGAGCAGTTCTTC; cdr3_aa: CASSPPVAGGFNEQFF
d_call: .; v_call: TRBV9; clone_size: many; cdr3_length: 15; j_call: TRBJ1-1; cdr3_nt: TGTGCCAGCAGCGTAGGAGACACCGGGAACACTGAAGCTTTCTTT; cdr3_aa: CASSVGDTGNTEAFF
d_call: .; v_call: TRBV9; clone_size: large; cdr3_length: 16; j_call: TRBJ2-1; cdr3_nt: TGTGCCAGCAGCGTAGGGCCCCCCGGGGTCGGCGACGAGCAGTTCTTC; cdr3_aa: CASSVGPPGVGDEQFF
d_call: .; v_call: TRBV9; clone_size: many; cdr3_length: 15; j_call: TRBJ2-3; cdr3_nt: TGTGCCAGCAGCGTAGAAGCCGCGACCACAGATACGCAGTATTTT; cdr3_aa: CASSVEAATTDTQYF
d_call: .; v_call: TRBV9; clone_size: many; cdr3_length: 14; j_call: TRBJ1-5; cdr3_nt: TGTGCCAGCAGCGCCGGGGGAGGGCATCAGCCCCAGCATTTT; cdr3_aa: CASSAGGGHQPQHF
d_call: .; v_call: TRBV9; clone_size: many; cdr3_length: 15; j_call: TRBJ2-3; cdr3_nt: TGTGCCAGCAGCTTAACCCAGGACAACACAGATACGCAGTATTTT; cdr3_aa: CASSLTQDNTDTQYF
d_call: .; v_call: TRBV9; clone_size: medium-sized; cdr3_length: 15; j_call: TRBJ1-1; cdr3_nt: TGTGCCAGCAGCGTGAGGGACGGTGGGAACACTGAAGCTTTCTTT; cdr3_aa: CASSVRDGGNTEAFF
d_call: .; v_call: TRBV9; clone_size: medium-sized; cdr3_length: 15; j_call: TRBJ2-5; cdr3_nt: TGTGCCAGCAGCGTCTCGGGACACCCCCAAGAGACCCAGTACTTC; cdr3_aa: CASSVSGHPQETQYF
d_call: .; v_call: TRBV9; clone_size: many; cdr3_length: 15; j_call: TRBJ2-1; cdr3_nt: TGTGCCAGCAGCGTAACAGGGTCCTCCTACAATGAGCAGTTCTTC; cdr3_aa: CASSVTGSSYNEQFF
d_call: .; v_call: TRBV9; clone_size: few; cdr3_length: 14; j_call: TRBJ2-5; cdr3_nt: TGTGCCAGCAGCGCAACAGGGTGGGGGGAGACCCAGTACTTC; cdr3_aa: CASSATGWGETQYF
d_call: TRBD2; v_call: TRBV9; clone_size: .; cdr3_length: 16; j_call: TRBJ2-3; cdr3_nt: TGTGCCAGCAGCGTAGATCCAGCGGGGGGCACAGATACGCAGTATTTT; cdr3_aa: CASSVDPAGGTDTQYF
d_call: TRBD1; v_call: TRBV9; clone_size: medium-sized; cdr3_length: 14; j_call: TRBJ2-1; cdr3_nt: TGTGCCAGCAGCCCGGACAGGGGATTCGATGAGCAGTTCTTC; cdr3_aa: CASSPDRGFDEQFF
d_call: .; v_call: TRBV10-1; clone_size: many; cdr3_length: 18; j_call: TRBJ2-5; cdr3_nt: TGCGCCAGCAGTGAGCGGGCTAGCCGGCGGGACCTCCAAGAGACCCAGTACTTC; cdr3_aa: CASSERASRRDLQETQYF
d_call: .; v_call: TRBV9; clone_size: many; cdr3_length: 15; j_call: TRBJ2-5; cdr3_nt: TGTGCCAGCAGCGTAGGGGCAACGTACCAAGAGACCCAGTACTTC; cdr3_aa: CASSVGATYQETQYF
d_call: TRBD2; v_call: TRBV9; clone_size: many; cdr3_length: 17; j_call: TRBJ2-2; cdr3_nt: TGTGCCAGCAGCGTAGGTTGGAGCGGGAGGGCCACCGGGGAGCTGTTTTTT; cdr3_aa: CASSVGWSGRATGELFF
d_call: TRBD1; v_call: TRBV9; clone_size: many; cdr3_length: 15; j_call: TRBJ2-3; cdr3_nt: TGTGCCAGCAGCCCCCGGACAGGTTTCACAGATACGCAGTATTTT; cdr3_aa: CASSPRTGFTDTQYF
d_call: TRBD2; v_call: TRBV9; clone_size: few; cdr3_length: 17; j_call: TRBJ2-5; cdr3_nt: TGTGCCAGCAGCGAAACGGCCGGGACTAGAAGGGGAGAGACCCAGTACTTC; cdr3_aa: CASSETAGTRRGETQYF
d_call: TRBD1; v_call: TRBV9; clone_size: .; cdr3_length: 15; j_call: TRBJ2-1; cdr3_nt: TGTGCCAGCAGCGTAGTTGGGACAGGGGGAAATGAGCAGTTCTTC; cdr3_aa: CASSVVGTGGNEQFF
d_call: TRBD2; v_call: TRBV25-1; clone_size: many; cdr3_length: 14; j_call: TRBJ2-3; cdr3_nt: TGTGCCAGAGACTTCGGGGGGGCCACAGATACGCAGTATTTT; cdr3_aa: CARDFGGATDTQYF